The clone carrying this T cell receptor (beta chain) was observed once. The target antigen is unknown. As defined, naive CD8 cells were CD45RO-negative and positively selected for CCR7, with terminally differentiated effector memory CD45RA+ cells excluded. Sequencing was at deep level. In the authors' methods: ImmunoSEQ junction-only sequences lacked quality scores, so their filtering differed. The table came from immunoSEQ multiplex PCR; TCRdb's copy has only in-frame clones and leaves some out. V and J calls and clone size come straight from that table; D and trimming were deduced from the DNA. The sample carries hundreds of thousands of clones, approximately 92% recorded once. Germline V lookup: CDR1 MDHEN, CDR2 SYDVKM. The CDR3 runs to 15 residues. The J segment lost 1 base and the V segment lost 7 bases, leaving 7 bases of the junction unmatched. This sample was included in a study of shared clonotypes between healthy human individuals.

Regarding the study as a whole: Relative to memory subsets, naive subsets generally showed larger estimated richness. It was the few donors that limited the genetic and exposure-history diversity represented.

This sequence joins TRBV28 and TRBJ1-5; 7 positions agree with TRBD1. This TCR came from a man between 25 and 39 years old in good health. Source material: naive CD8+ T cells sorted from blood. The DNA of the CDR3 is TGTGCCAGCACACACAGGGGTTTAAGCAATCAGCCCCAGCATTTT. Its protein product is CASTHRGLSNQPQHF.